These 19 T cell receptor beta chains were all obtained from the same sample, sequenced in a study of blood T cell repertoires in COVID-19. Using immunoSEQ multiplex PCR, the repertoire was profiled, and TCRdb retains in-frame clones only, with some absent. The sample consists of approximately 230,000 clones, 86% of them appearing once. Source material: peripheral blood. These receptors all come from a man aged 30 to 39 who had recovered from COVID-19.

J is TRBJ2-1 and V is TRBV6-5; possibly TRBD2 for D (5 bases). Germline CDR1 and CDR2: MNHEY and SVGAGI. V was cut by 0 bases and J by 7 bases, with 7 bases left in between. The CDR3 has 13 residues. The CDR3 here is CASSYSRGNEQFF. CDR3 coding DNA: TGTGCCAGCAGTTACTCTAGAGGGAATGAGCAGTTCTTC.

This chain joins TRBV6-5 and TRBJ2-7, with TRBD2 matching over 7 bases. This CDR3 region has 13 residues. CDR1 and CDR2 from the germline V gene are MNHEY and SVGAGI. The V and J ends lost 2 bases and 3 bases, in that order; junction bases with no gene match: 1. As DNA, the CDR3 is TGTGCCAGCAGTTACGGGGAGGGCTACGAGCAGTACTTC. Translating it yields CASSYGEGYEQYF.

The rearrangement joins TRBV5-5 to TRBJ1-2; D remains ambiguous. The CDR3 has 13 amino acids. V was shortened by 4 bases and J by 3 bases, with 10 bases between the two germline ends. Germline V gene lookup returns CDR1 SGHKS and CDR2 YYEKEE (reference sequence). Written as DNA, the CDR3 is TGTGCCAGCAGCCGTAGTATCTACTATGGCTACACCTTC. Translated, it gives CASSRSIYYGYTF.

V gene TRBV30 combines with J gene TRBJ1-5; TRBD1 matches at 10 bases. J was trimmed by 6 bases and V by 4 bases; bases with no gene match: 15. This CDR3 region has 17 residues. Germline CDR1 reads GTSNPN; CDR2 reads SVGIG (reference sequence). The CDR3, as DNA: TGTGCCTGGACCACCGGGACAGGGGTTTCCGGCGGTCAGCCCCAGCATTTT. Amino acids: CAWTTGTGVSGGQPQHF.

The chain employs TRBV11-3 and TRBJ2-3; tentatively, D is TRBD2 (5 bases). CDR1 is SGHNT and CDR2 is YENEEA in the germline V gene. The V gene lost 5 bases and the J gene lost 1 base, with 7 bases spanning the gap. There are 13 residues in the CDR3. DNA of the CDR3: TGTGCCAGCAGCCCGCGGGGCACAGATACGCAGTATTTT. This codes for CASSPRGTDTQYF.

Only one count was recorded for this clone. The V gene is TRBV4-3, the J gene TRBJ2-6; tentative D call: TRBD1 (5 bases). V was cut by 5 bases and J by 0 bases, with 8 bases left in between. The CDR3 extends over 15 amino acids. Looked up from germline, CDR1 is LGHNA and CDR2 is YSLEER. This chain's CDR3 is CASSFDSSGANVLTF. In DNA, the CDR3 is TGCGCCAGCAGCTTCGACAGCTCTGGGGCCAACGTCCTGACTTTC.

The chain couples TRBV5-1 to TRBJ2-2; D is possibly TRBD1 (5 bases). The germline CDR1 and CDR2 sequences are SGHRS and YFSETQ. The CDR3 consists of 15 residues. The V and J ends lost 0 bases and 0 bases respectively, with 6 bases between them. The DNA for the CDR3 is TGCGCCAGCAGCTTGGAGGGGTCGAACACCGGGGAGCTGTTTTTT. Encoded protein: CASSLEGSNTGELFF.

The chain is built from TRBV6-5 and TRBJ1-1; D unclear. The length of the CDR3 is 15 residues. V shed 0 bases and J shed 1 base, with 9 bases lying between them. Per germline, CDR1 MNHEY and CDR2 SVGAGI. The CDR3 DNA reads TGTGCCAGCAGTTACTCGGGCAGCAAGAACACTGAAGCTTTCTTT. It codes for CASSYSGSKNTEAFF.

This chain links TRBV19 with TRBJ1-1; D unresolved. The CDR3 totals 15 residues. Deletions cut 9 bases from V and 1 base from J, with 18 bases between. Germline CDR1 reads LNHDA; CDR2 reads SQIVND (reference sequence). The CDR3 DNA follows: TGTGCCAGCACTATTGACGGGAGATCGAACACTGAAGCTTTCTTT. It yields the protein CASTIDGRSNTEAFF.

This clone was counted once. The chain couples TRBV30 to TRBJ2-1, with a weak D call TRBD1 (6 bases). Germline V CDR1 and CDR2: GTSNPN, SVGIG (reference sequence). Trimming shortened V by 3 bases and J by 12 bases, and 12 bases separated the two germline ends. CDR3 length: 11 residues. The CDR3 DNA reads TGTGCCTGGAGAAAAGGGGGTGCGCAGTTCTTC. Translation: CAWRKGGAQFF. The full variable domain, rest sourced from reference TRBV30 and TRBJ2-1, is SQTIHQWPATLVQPVGSPLSLECTVEGTSNPNLYWYRQAAGRGLQLLFYSVGIGQISSEVPQNLSASRPQDRQFILSSKKLLLSDSGFYLCAWRKGGAQFFGPGTRLTVL.

The V call is TRBV5-8, the J call TRBJ2-4; 8 bases fit TRBD1. The CDR3 totals 15 residues. The V and J ends lost 0 bases and 1 base, in that order; junction bases with no gene match: 0. Germline V CDR1 and CDR2: SGHTS, YDEGEE. The CDR3 is CASSLGQGAKNIQYF. The CDR3 DNA reads TGTGCCAGCAGCTTGGGACAGGGGGCCAAAAACATTCAGTACTTC.

The chain carries TRBV11-3 and TRBJ2-3; D may be TRBD1 (5 bases). CDR3 length: 13 amino acids. V was cut by 0 bases and J by 6 bases, with 7 bases left in between. Germline-derived CDR1 and CDR2 are SGHNT and YENEEA. The CDR3 is CASSLEQGDTQYF. CDR3 nucleotides: TGTGCCAGCAGCTTAGAGCAGGGTGATACGCAGTATTTT. Full variable domain (rest looked up from reference TRBV11-3 and TRBJ2-3): EAGVVQSPRYKIIEKKQPVAFWCNPISGHNTLYWYLQNLGQGPELLIRYENEEAVDDSQLPKDRFSAERLKGVDSTLKIQPAELGDSAVYLCASSLEQGDTQYFGPGTRLTVL.

J is TRBJ1-2 and V is TRBV4-2, with a weak D call TRBD1 (6 bases). Trimming took 0 bases from V and 4 from J, leaving 15 bases between them. The CDR3 is 16 residues long. The germline CDR1 and CDR2 sequences are LGHNA and YNFKEQ. This CDR3 reads CASSQEGAETGYGYTF. CDR3 bases: TGTGCCAGCAGCCAAGAGGGGGCTGAAACGGGCTATGGCTACACCTTC.

This chain uses TRBV7-2 with TRBJ2-7; 8 nucleotides align to TRBD1. This CDR3 is built from 15 residues. From germline, CDR1 is SGHTA and CDR2 FQGNSA. Trimming cost V 5 bases and J 2 bases; bases outside gene matches: 8. CDR3 sequence: CASSEGGQGAYEQYF. Here the CDR3 DNA reads TGTGCCAGCAGCGAGGGCGGACAGGGTGCCTACGAGCAGTACTTC.

The chain carries TRBV7-2 and TRBJ1-2; D perhaps matches TRBD1 (5 bases). Trimming shortened V by 1 base and J by 4 bases, and 10 bases separated the two germline ends. Germline V gives CDR1 SGHTA, CDR2 FQGNSA. The CDR3 runs 14 residues. The CDR3 region has the DNA TGTGCCAGCAGCTTAGATGGGGGGGGCTATGGCTACACCTTC. It encodes CASSLDGGGYGYTF.

This sequence joins TRBV27 and TRBJ1-4, with 8 bases aligning to TRBD1. The CDR3 loop spans 15 amino acids. The ends lost 5 bases at V and 8 bases at J; junction bases unmatched: 10. Germline V gene lookup returns CDR1 MNHEY and CDR2 SMNVEV (reference sequence). The CDR3 DNA reads as TGTGCCAGCAGTGTACACAGGGGGAGACAAGAAAAACTGTTTTTT. It translates to CASSVHRGRQEKLFF.

V usage is TRBV7-2 and J usage is TRBJ1-2; 9 nucleotides agree with TRBD1. Trimming at V came to 5 bases and at J to 7 bases, leaving 8 bases not matched to a gene. Germline V CDR1 and CDR2: SGHTA, FQGNSA. The CDR3 runs 14 residues. This chain's CDR3 is CASSSQQGAVGYTF. DNA of the CDR3: TGTGCCAGCAGCAGTCAACAGGGGGCGGTTGGCTACACCTTC.

Concerning this clone itself: A read error is likely here: a far larger clone is one base away. The chain has TRBV2 and TRBJ2-7, with D possibly being TRBD1 (6 bases). Between the trimmed V and J ends, which lost 6 bases and 4 bases, there was a span of 7 bases. This CDR3 has 11 residues. Looked up from germline, CDR1 is SNHLY and CDR2 is FYNNEI. For the CDR3, the DNA is TGTGCCAGCAGCAGGGGTTACGAGCAGTACTTC. Translating gives CASSRGYEQYF.

The chain joins TRBV27 to TRBJ1-2, with D tentatively TRBD1 (6 bases). This CDR3 is built from 15 residues. CDR1 MNHEY and CDR2 SMNVEV come from the germline V gene (reference sequence). The germline V and J ends were trimmed by 6 bases and 8 bases, with 22 bases remaining between them. In DNA, the CDR3 is TGTGCCAGCAGCCCCGGCACAGGGACAATTTTGGGCTACACCTTC. It translates to CASSPGTGTILGYTF.